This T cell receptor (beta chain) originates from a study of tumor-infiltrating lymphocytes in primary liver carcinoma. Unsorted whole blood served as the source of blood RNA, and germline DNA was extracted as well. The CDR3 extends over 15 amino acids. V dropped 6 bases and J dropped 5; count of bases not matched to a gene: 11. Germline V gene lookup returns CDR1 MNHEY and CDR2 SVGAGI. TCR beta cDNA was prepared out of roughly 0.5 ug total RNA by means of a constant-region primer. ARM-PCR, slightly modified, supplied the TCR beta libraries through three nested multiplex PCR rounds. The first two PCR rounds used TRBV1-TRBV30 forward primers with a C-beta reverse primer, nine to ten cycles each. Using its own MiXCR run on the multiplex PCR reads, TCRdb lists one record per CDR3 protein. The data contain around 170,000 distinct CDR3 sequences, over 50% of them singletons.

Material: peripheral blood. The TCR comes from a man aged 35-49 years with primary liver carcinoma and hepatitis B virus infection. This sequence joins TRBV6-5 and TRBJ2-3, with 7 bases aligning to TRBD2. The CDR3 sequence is CASRSMVGGEDTQYF. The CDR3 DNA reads TGTGCCAGCAGAAGTATGGTGGGAGGGGAAGATACGCAGTATTTT.